The next 23 T cell receptor beta chains were all read from a single sample in a study of blood T cell repertoires in COVID-19. Only in-frame clones appear in the TCRdb table, and some are missing; sequencing was by immunoSEQ multiplex PCR. The sample includes 100,000 to 150,000 clones, about 86% seen only once; the top ten take approximately 8%. Sequenced material: peripheral blood. The receptors come from an older man who had recovered from COVID-19.

The V and J genes are TRBV6-1 and TRBJ1-6; no reliable D call. Germline CDR1 MNHNS, CDR2 SASEGT. V lost 2 bases, J lost 7 bases, and 9 bases lay in between. The CDR3 sequence is 14 residues long. In DNA, the CDR3 is TGTGCCAGCAGTGAATTATACAGAAATTCACCCCTCCACTTT. This gives the protein CASSELYRNSPLHF.

The rearrangement links TRBV5-4 to TRBJ1-1; weak D call: TRBD1 (6 bases). From germline, CDR1 is SGHNT and CDR2 YYREEE (reference sequence). The CDR3 extends over 15 amino acids. Trimming took 0 bases from V and 4 from J, leaving 13 bases between them. The CDR3 coding sequence is TGTGCCAGCAGCTTGGGCACAGGGTACGGCACTGAAGCTTTCTTT. Encoded protein: CASSLGTGYGTEAFF.

This clone has a single count. The chain employs TRBV11-2 and TRBJ1-1; 10 nucleotides align to TRBD1. CDR1 is SGHAT, CDR2 FQNNGV, per germline. CDR3 length: 15 amino acids. J was trimmed by 3 bases and V by 4 bases; bases with no gene match: 5. The CDR3 protein is CASSYLGTGDTEAFF. The CDR3 nucleotides read TGTGCCAGCAGCTACCTCGGGACAGGGGACACTGAAGCTTTCTTT.

The chain links TRBV24-1 to TRBJ2-3, with D possibly matching TRBD2 (5 bases). CDR3 length equals 14 residues. Trimming cost V 4 bases and J 3 bases, with 10 bases left between them. Per germline, CDR1 KGHDR and CDR2 SFDVKD. CDR3 amino acids: CATSDPRGTDTQYF. CDR3 in DNA: TGTGCCACCAGTGACCCGAGAGGGACAGATACGCAGTATTTT.

The chain carries TRBV19 and TRBJ1-6, with D tentatively TRBD1 (5 bases). There are 15 residues in the CDR3. V dropped 6 bases and J dropped 5 bases, with 14 bases sitting between them. In germline, CDR1 is LNHDA, CDR2 SQIVND (reference sequence). CDR3 sequence: CASSRWGEDNSPLHF. The CDR3 DNA reads as TGTGCCAGTAGCAGATGGGGGGAAGATAATTCACCCCTCCACTTT.

This chain connects TRBV7-6 to TRBJ1-1; 9 bases are shared with TRBD1. Germline CDR1 reads SGHVS; CDR2 reads FNYEAQ. Losses at the gene ends were 5 bases for V and 4 bases for J; bases not matched to a gene: 11. This CDR3 has 16 amino acids. For the CDR3, the DNA is TGTGCCAGCAGCCCACTACAGGGGGCAGTCGGCACTGAAGCTTTCTTT. It specifies CASSPLQGAVGTEAFF.

V and J are TRBV11-2 and TRBJ2-7; D is perhaps TRBD1 (5 bases). Germline lookup yields CDR1 SGHAT and CDR2 FQNNGV. V was clipped by 5 bases and J by 9 bases, with 17 bases between them. The CDR3 runs 13 residues. The CDR3 reads CASSPIGVVRQYF. The CDR3 nucleotides are TGTGCCAGCAGCCCAATAGGGGTTGTGAGGCAGTACTTC.

The rearrangement links TRBV9 to TRBJ2-3, with D perhaps matching TRBD2 (6 bases). Germline V gene lookup returns CDR1 SGDLS and CDR2 YYNGEE. Trimming pared 1 base from V and 3 bases from J, leaving 9 bases between. CDR3 length equals 14 residues. CDR3 sequence reads: CASSVMGGTDTQYF. CDR3 coding DNA: TGTGCCAGCAGCGTAATGGGGGGTACAGATACGCAGTATTTT.

The chain has TRBV28 and TRBJ2-7; possible D gene TRBD1, 6 bases. The CDR3 is made up of 14 amino acids. The germline CDR1 and CDR2 sequences are MDHEN and SYDVKM. V gave up 7 bases and J gave up 1 base, with 14 bases separating them. DNA for the CDR3: TGTGCCAGCATTGAACAGGGTGGGTCCTACGAGCAGTACTTC. It is translated as CASIEQGGSYEQYF.

The chain couples TRBV29-1 to TRBJ2-2; D is perhaps TRBD1 (7 bases). This CDR3 contains 15 residues. Trimming cost V 4 bases and J 0 bases, with 12 bases left between them. Per the germline V gene, CDR1 is SQVTM and CDR2 is ANQGSEA. The CDR3 DNA sequence: TGCAGCGTTGGTAGGAGGGGGCCGAACACCGGGGAGCTGTTTTTT. Protein: CSVGRRGPNTGELFF.

The genes are TRBV6-2 or TRBV6-3 and TRBJ2-7, with D perhaps matching TRBD1 (5 bases). V was shortened by 0 bases and J by 3 bases, with 9 bases between the two germline ends. Germline V gene data show CDR1 as MNHEY and CDR2 as SVGEGT. The CDR3 is made up of 14 amino acids. The CDR3 nucleotides read TGTGCCAGCAGTTACTCTTCAGGGTACTACGAGCAGTACTTC. Translated: CASSYSSGYYEQYF.

The gene calls are TRBV7-2 and TRBJ2-2; 8 positions match TRBD2. The CDR3 runs 16 residues. With V trimmed by 5 bases and J by 1 base, 6 bases remained unmatched. Germline V gene lookup returns CDR1 SGHTA and CDR2 FQGNSA. CDR3 in DNA: TGTGCCAGCAGCCCCGGCAGCGGGAGGAACACCGGGGAGCTGTTTTTT. This sequence encodes CASSPGSGRNTGELFF.

This chain uses TRBV5-1 with TRBJ1-1; D gene ambiguous. Germline CDR1 is SGHRS and CDR2 is YFSETQ. The V and J ends lost 0 bases and 5 bases respectively, with 17 bases between them. The CDR3 contains 16 residues. CDR3 loop: CASSLETRRPGTEAFF. CDR3 coding DNA: TGCGCCAGCAGCTTGGAAACCAGGCGCCCGGGGACTGAAGCTTTCTTT.

DNA for the CDR3: TGTGCCAGCAGTTATCCCGGGTCATACAATGAGCAGTTCTTC. Protein product: CASSYPGSYNEQFF. V and J are TRBV6-2 or TRBV6-3 and TRBJ2-1, with no clear D. Trimming pared 3 bases from V and 4 bases from J, leaving 10 bases between. The CDR3 length is 14 residues. Germline values: CDR1 MNHEY, CDR2 SVGEGT.

V usage is TRBV10-2 and J usage is TRBJ2-5, with D perhaps TRBD2 (5 bases). Germline V CDR1 and CDR2: WSHSY, SAAADI. The V end lost 4 bases, the J end lost 5 bases, and 11 bases lay between the germline ends. The length of the CDR3 is 13 residues. The CDR3: CASSARVGETQYF. CDR3 nucleotides: TGCGCCAGCAGTGCGAGGGTGGGGGAGACCCAGTACTTC.

J is TRBJ2-1 and V is TRBV5-1; 14 bases align to TRBD2. V lost 5 bases and J lost 2; bases outside the gene matches: 6. Germline V gives CDR1 SGHRS, CDR2 YFSETQ. This CDR3 is built from 17 residues. The CDR3 bases are TGCGCCAGCAGATACCGACTAGCGGGAGGGCCCTACAATGAGCAGTTCTTC. Translating it yields CASRYRLAGGPYNEQFF.

V and J are TRBV27 and TRBJ2-7; TRBD2 matches at 11 bases. The CDR3 loop spans 15 amino acids. V dropped 3 bases and J dropped 3; count of bases not matched to a gene: 4. The germline gives CDR1 MNHEY, CDR2 SMNVEV (reference sequence). This CDR3 reads CASSFRLAGNYEQYF. Here the CDR3 DNA reads TGTGCCAGCAGTTTCCGACTAGCGGGGAACTACGAGCAGTACTTC.

This chain's CDR3 is CATSDYRNTGELFF. As DNA, the CDR3 is TGTGCCACCAGTGATTACAGGAATACCGGGGAGCTGTTTTTT. The rearrangement joins TRBV24-1 to TRBJ2-2; D is perhaps TRBD1 (5 bases). The CDR3 consists of 14 residues. V was cut by 2 bases and J by 5 bases, with 8 bases left in between. Germline loops: CDR1 KGHDR, CDR2 SFDVKD.

The genes are TRBV5-1 and TRBJ2-5, with D unresolved. In germline, CDR1 is SGHRS, CDR2 YFSETQ. Between the trimmed V and J ends, which lost 1 base and 1 base, there was a span of 20 bases. This CDR3 has 18 residues. CDR3 nucleotide sequence: TGCGCCAGCAGCTTGAATTTCCGGTCCCGGCACAGCCAAGAGACCCAGTACTTC. The encoded protein is CASSLNFRSRHSQETQYF.

The J gene is TRBJ1-1, the V gene TRBV5-1; the match to TRBD1 covers 9 bases. V gave up 0 bases and J gave up 2 bases; unmatched junction bases: 8. The CDR3 is made up of 17 amino acids. Per the germline V gene, CDR1 is SGHRS and CDR2 is YFSETQ. The CDR3 region is CASSLGGGTGLNTEAFF. CDR3 nucleotides: TGCGCCAGCAGCTTGGGAGGTGGGACAGGGCTTAACACTGAAGCTTTCTTT.

The table lists this clone with a count of one. The V call is TRBV27, the J call TRBJ2-2; D perhaps matches TRBD1 (6 bases). The V end was cut by 7 bases, the J end by 0 bases, with 15 bases between. Germline V lookup: CDR1 MNHEY, CDR2 SMNVEV (reference sequence). The length of the CDR3 is 16 residues. CDR3 amino acids: CASKGRSGANTGELFF. CDR3 in DNA: TGTGCCAGCAAAGGGCGGTCAGGGGCGAACACCGGGGAGCTGTTTTTT.

This rearrangement joins TRBV3-1 (or the pseudogene TRBV3-2) to TRBJ2-6; TRBD2 agrees at 11 bases. Germline CDR1 LGHDT, CDR2 YNNKEL (reference sequence). CDR3 length: 18 residues. V was pared by 2 bases and J by 2 bases, with 5 bases of the junction left unmatched. Here the CDR3 reads CASSQILLAGAGANVLTF. CDR3 DNA sequence: TGTGCCAGCAGCCAAATCCTACTAGCGGGGGCTGGGGCCAACGTCCTGACTTTC.

The rearrangement uses TRBV30 and TRBJ2-3, with D unresolved. V lost 5 bases to trimming and J lost 6 bases, with 15 bases between them. Germline V gene sequence: CDR1 GTSNPN, CDR2 SVGIG (reference sequence). The CDR3 runs to 13 residues. The CDR3 region is CAWSMRSADTQYF. CDR3 coding DNA: TGTGCCTGGTCTATGCGGTCAGCCGATACGCAGTATTTT.